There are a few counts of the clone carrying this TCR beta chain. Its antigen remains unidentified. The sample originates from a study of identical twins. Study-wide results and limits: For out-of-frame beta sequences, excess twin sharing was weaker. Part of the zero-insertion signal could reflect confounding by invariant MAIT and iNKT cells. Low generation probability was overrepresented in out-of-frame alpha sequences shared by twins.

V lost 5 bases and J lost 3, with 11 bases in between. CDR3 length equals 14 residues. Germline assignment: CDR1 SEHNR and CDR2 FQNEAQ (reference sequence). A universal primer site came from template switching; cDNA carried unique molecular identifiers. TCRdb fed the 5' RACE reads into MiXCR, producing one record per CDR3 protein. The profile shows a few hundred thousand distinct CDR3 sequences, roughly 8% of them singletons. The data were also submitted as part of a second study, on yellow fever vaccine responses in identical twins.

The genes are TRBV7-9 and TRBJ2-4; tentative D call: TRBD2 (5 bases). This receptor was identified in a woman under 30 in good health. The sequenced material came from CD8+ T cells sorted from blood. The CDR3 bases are TGTGCCAGCAGCCCCGGACTGGGCAAAAACATTCAGTACTTC. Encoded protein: CASSPGLGKNIQYF.